The clone carrying this TCR beta chain has a single count. As yet, its antigen is unknown. This record comes from a study of STAT5B mutations in CD4+ large granular lymphocyte leukemia. Study summary: Among healthy controls, a particular HLA allele went with more CDR3 'QG' motifs.

The method was immunoSEQ multiplex PCR; TCRdb's version includes in-frame clones alone and lacks a portion of them. Altogether about 34,000 clones are present, 65% to 80% being singletons, with the ten largest covering 2% to 3%. CDR1 and CDR2 (germline): SGHNT, YYREEE (reference sequence). V was trimmed by 4 bases and J by 4 bases, leaving 17 bases between them. The CDR3 contains 15 residues. General study points: Main leukemic clonotypes were patient-specific, but more than 20% appeared at low frequency elsewhere. The CD4+ versus CD8+ T-LGLL clonality difference may reflect limited sample size.

Sequenced: CD4+ T cells from blood buffy coats. The chain uses TRBV5-4 and TRBJ1-1; TRBD1 might be the D (5 bases). The clonotype originates from a human donor in good health. CDR3 protein: CASSGKGALSTEAFF. As DNA, the CDR3 is TGTGCCAGCAGCGGTAAAGGGGCCCTAAGCACTGAAGCTTTCTTT.